This T cell receptor beta chain was recorded in a study of regulatory and conventional T cells in RAG deficiency. Profiling relied on immunoSEQ multiplex PCR, and the TCRdb table lists in-frame clones only, not all of them. Of more than 40,000 clones in the sample, 80% to 90% were seen once. The sorted conventional CD4+ T cells were CD25-low and CD127-high, with genomic DNA sequenced. Findings of the study overall: Patient subsets had shorter CDR3s; Omenn Treg-Tconv overlap exceeded 75%.

For this clone: Antigen: not known.

The V end lost 6 bases, the J end lost 8 bases, and 10 bases lay between the germline ends. CDR3 length: 11 residues. Germline V gene lookup returns CDR1 DFQATT and CDR2 SNEGSKA (reference sequence). Separately, the same data were catalogued under a study of regulatory T cells. That publication notes: The PCR used 52 TRBV and 13 TRBJ primers.

The receptor's source is a human donor in good health. The source material was CD4+ effector T cells sorted from blood. This sequence joins TRBV20-1 and TRBJ1-4, with unresolved D. CDR3 in DNA: TGCAGTGCGCCTGAGGGAGAAAAACTGTTTTTT. Amino acids: CSAPEGEKLFF.